The 4 T cell receptor beta chains reported below all come from one sample, sequenced in a study of T cell responses to AZD1222 COVID-19 vaccine. Produced via immunoSEQ multiplex PCR; TCRdb's table is partial and in-frame only. The sample comprises roughly 100,000 clones, approximately 88% of which are singletons, and about 3.7% rests with the top ten. This specimen consisted of peripheral blood, obtained on day 0 of AZD1222 vaccination. These receptors all stem from an adult in good health.

This clone was detected only once. This chain connects TRBV7-8 to TRBJ2-5; 11 bases are a match to TRBD2. Trimming removed 2 bases from V and 4 bases from J; junction bases left unmatched: 3. The CDR3 totals 15 residues. Germline V gives CDR1 SGHVS, CDR2 FQNEAQ. The CDR3 bases are TGTGCCAGCAGCTTATGGACTAGCGGGCCAGAGACCCAGTACTTC. Protein sequence: CASSLWTSGPETQYF.

The CDR3 loop is CASSRIQGRHEKLFF. The DNA of the CDR3 is TGTGCCAGCAGCCGCATACAGGGCCGCCATGAAAAACTGTTTTTT. The chain recombines TRBV7-9 with TRBJ1-4, with a tentative D call TRBD1 (6 bases). Germline loops: CDR1 SEHNR, CDR2 FQNEAQ (reference sequence). The CDR3 spans 15 residues. Trimming stripped 5 bases from V and 6 bases from J, with 16 bases between.

A note on this clone: At one of its ends the junction is not consistent with the germline gene, which may arise from a read error. This chain uses TRBV7-7 with TRBJ1-1; no firm D call. Per the germline V gene, CDR1 is SSHAT and CDR2 is FNYEAQ (reference sequence). The CDR3 extends over 15 amino acids. DNA of the CDR3: TGTGCTAGCAGCCCGGTAGGGCTCGGAAACACTGAAGCTTTCTTT. Its protein product is CASSPVGLGNTEAFF.

V gene TRBV7-9 combines with J gene TRBJ1-1, with D perhaps matching TRBD1 (6 bases). This CDR3 is 13 amino acids long. V lost 4 bases and J lost 6, with 12 bases in between. Germline assignment: CDR1 SEHNR and CDR2 FQNEAQ (reference sequence). The CDR3 nucleotides read TGTGCCAGCAGCTCTCAGACAGGAGCTGAAGCTTTCTTT. Translated: CASSSQTGAEAFF.